This TCR beta chain was obtained from a study of shared clonotypes between healthy human individuals. Across the study: There were three CD4 naive, three CD4 memory, two CD8 naive and one CD8 memory plates per donor.

For this clone: What it recognizes is unknown.

Findings and caveats of the study: How much donors shared clonotypes was expected to be affected by sequencing depth.

The table came from immunoSEQ multiplex PCR; TCRdb's copy has only in-frame clones and leaves some out. This sample has 1.4 million to 1.5 million clones, with over 95% found just once. Per the germline V gene, CDR1 is SGHRS and CDR2 is YFSETQ. The CDR3 runs to 16 residues. Trimming removed 0 bases from V and 1 base from J; junction bases left unmatched: 5. Input material: naive CD4+ T cells sorted from blood. As for subset: CD45RA+ positively selected. This receptor was taken from a man aged 25 to 45 in good health. The rearrangement uses TRBV5-1 and TRBJ2-3, with 7 bases matching TRBD2. CDR3 amino acids: CASSLVASGGTDTQYF. The CDR3 bases are TGCGCCAGCAGCTTGGTGGCTAGCGGCGGCACAGATACGCAGTATTTT. The entire variable domain, with the rest obtained from reference TRBV5-1 and TRBJ2-3, is as follows: KAGVTQTPRYLIKTRGQQVTLSCSPISGHRSVSWYQQTPGQGLQFLFEYFSETQRNKGNFPGRFSGRQFSNSRSEMNVSTLELGDSALYLCASSLVASGGTDTQYFGPGTRLTVL.